A selection of T cell receptor beta chains follows, all from one sample in a study of cytomegalovirus exposure and HLA in healthy donors. TCRdb's table, derived via immunoSEQ multiplex PCR, lists solely in-frame clones and lacks some. There are 150,000 to 250,000 clones in the sample; approximately 78% occur only once, and over 5% lies in the top ten. Sample: PBMCs. The receptors were sampled from a woman aged 50 to 60 in good health and CMV-seropositive. CDR3s include the opening cysteine and the closing phenylalanine or tryptophan. D genes are given only for firm matches. For some rows the clone size is stated as once, few or many, or as a class when expanded; others skip it.

v_call	clone_size	d_call	j_call	cdr3_nt	cdr3_aa
TRBV15	once	-	TRBJ1-2	TGTGCCACCAGCAGAATGGTCCAGACAACGAATGGCTACACCTTC	CATSRMVQTTNGYTF
TRBV4-1	-	TRBD1	TRBJ2-7	TGCGCCAGCAGCCAAGAAACGCCCAGACAGGGGGCCAAATACGAGCAGTACTTC	CASSQETPRQGAKYEQYF
TRBV5-1	-	TRBD2	TRBJ2-1	TGCGCCAGCAGCCGCCCAACTAGCGGCAATGAGCAGTTCTTC	CASSRPTSGNEQFF
TRBV5-8	-	-	TRBJ1-3	TGTGCCAGCAGCCAGATTCAAGGGAGTAACACCATATATTTT	CASSQIQGSNTIYF
TRBV16	few	-	TRBJ1-2	TGTGCCAGCAGCCCAGGGGACGGCTTCTATGGCTACACCTTC	CASSPGDGFYGYTF
TRBV2	-	-	TRBJ2-3	TGTGCCAGCAGTGAAGTCTTATCTACAGATACGCAGTATTTT	CASSEVLSTDTQYF
TRBV30	-	-	TRBJ2-7	TGTGCCTGGAGCGGTAACGAGCAGTACTTC	CAWSGNEQYF
TRBV30	-	-	TRBJ2-3	TGTGCCTGGAGTGTAGGAGCGACAGATACGCAGTATTTT	CAWSVGATDTQYF
TRBV7-2	-	TRBD1	TRBJ2-7	TGTGCCAGCAGCTTAGCCACTGGGACAGGGTGGAACTACGAGCAGTACTTC	CASSLATGTGWNYEQYF
TRBV4-3	-	TRBD1	TRBJ2-2	TGCGCCAGCAGCCATAGTTCAGGGGGTAACCCCGGGGAGCTGTTTTTT	CASSHSSGGNPGELFF
TRBV21-1	few	-	TRBJ2-1	TGTGCCAGCATTGCGACTAGCGGCCTGGACAATGAGCAGTTCTTC	CASIATSGLDNEQFF
TRBV27	-	TRBD1	TRBJ1-5	TGTGCCAGCAGTTCTGGACAGGGGGGAAGCAATCAGCCCCAGCATTTT	CASSSGQGGSNQPQHF
TRBV2	-	-	TRBJ2-3	TGTGCCAGCAGTGACCAGGGGTCCACAGATACGCAGTATTTT	CASSDQGSTDTQYF
TRBV11-2	-	-	TRBJ2-5	TGTGCCAGCAGCTTAGGCGGGTCCTTGGAGACCCAGTACTTC	CASSLGGSLETQYF
TRBV28	-	TRBD1	TRBJ1-5	TGTGCCAGCAGCGGAAGGACAGGGAAGAACCAGCCCCAGCATTTT	CASSGRTGKNQPQHF
TRBV7-2	once	TRBD2	TRBJ2-1	TGTGCCAGCAGAAAGGCGGGAGGACCATACAATGAGCAGTTCTTC	CASRKAGGPYNEQFF
TRBV10-3	-	TRBD2	TRBJ2-5	TGTGCCATCAGTGAGTCGACTCGTCTAGCGGGAGTTAGAGGGAGCCAAGAGACCCAGTACTTC	CAISESTRLAGVRGSQETQYF
TRBV6-1	-	TRBD2	TRBJ2-3	TGTGCCAGCAGTGCCTCTAGCGGGAGTCCAGATACGCAGTATTTT	CASSASSGSPDTQYF
TRBV27	-	-	TRBJ1-1	TGTGCCAGCATCCCTTCGGGGAGGAACACTGAAGCTTTCTTT	CASIPSGRNTEAFF
TRBV5-4	-	TRBD1	TRBJ1-2	TGTGCCAGCAGCAAAACCACAGGGGATGTCTATGGCTACACCTTC	CASSKTTGDVYGYTF
TRBV7-3	-	TRBD2	TRBJ2-2	TGTGCCAGCAGCCAGGGACTAGCCACCGGGGAGCTGTTTTTT	CASSQGLATGELFF
TRBV14	-	-	TRBJ1-6	TGTGCCAGCAGCCAACAGGTGGGAGGAGATTCACCCCTCCACTTT	CASSQQVGGDSPLHF
TRBV2	few	-	TRBJ1-1	TGTGCCAGCCTGAACAGCATGAACACTGAAGCTTTCTTT	CASLNSMNTEAFF
TRBV14	-	-	TRBJ2-1	TGTGCCAGCAGCCAACTTCAACAGGCTCCCCTACGCAATAATGAGCAGTTCTTC	CASSQLQQAPLRNNEQFF
TRBV7-2	-	-	TRBJ2-3	TGTGCCAGCAGCCCCCAGGGGGGTACGCAGTATTTT	CASSPQGGTQYF
TRBV28	-	TRBD2	TRBJ2-5	TGTGCCAGCACCGGGGGACTAGCGGGTTTAACCCAGTACTTC	CASTGGLAGLTQYF
TRBV19	-	TRBD1	TRBJ1-5	TGTGCCAGTAGTACGGGACAGAACATGAGGAATCAGCCCCAGCATTTT	CASSTGQNMRNQPQHF
TRBV10-2	-	TRBD1	TRBJ2-1	TGCGCCAGCACTGGAAGGGGAGACCGGGACAGGACCTACAATGAGCAGTTCTTC	CASTGRGDRDRTYNEQFF
TRBV4-1	-	TRBD2	TRBJ2-5	TGCGCCAGCAGCCAACCTGCACTAGCGGGAGGGCGGTACCAAGAGACCCAGTACTTC	CASSQPALAGGRYQETQYF
TRBV4-1	-	TRBD1	TRBJ1-1	TGCGCCAGCAGCCTCTCATTAGCCAAGGGGGCGAGGTCTTTCTTT	CASSLSLAKGARSFF